This T cell receptor (beta chain) was captured in a study of graft-versus-host responses after intestinal transplantation. General study results and limits: GvH clone levels peaked in circulation, and this peak was associated with early post-transplant HvG declines.

Remarks on this clone: Its antigen remains unidentified.

Method: immunoSEQ multiplex PCR; TCRdb's copy keeps in-frame clones and lacks some. The top ten hold 0.1% of the sample, which has approximately 82,000 clones, around 92% seen once. Germline assignment: CDR1 KGHSH and CDR2 LQKENI. The CDR3 loop spans 14 amino acids. Trimming removed 3 bases at V and 4 bases at J, with 12 bases between. This receptor was taken from a human donor who received an intestinal transplant. Source: unstimulated CD4+ T cells sorted from spleen or lymph node cells, taken before intestinal transplant. The rearrangement joins TRBV18 to TRBJ1-2, with a possible D match to TRBD1 (5 bases). The CDR3: CASSPGGTGYGYTF. For the CDR3, the DNA is TGTGCCAGCTCACCGGGGGGAACCGGCTATGGCTACACCTTC.